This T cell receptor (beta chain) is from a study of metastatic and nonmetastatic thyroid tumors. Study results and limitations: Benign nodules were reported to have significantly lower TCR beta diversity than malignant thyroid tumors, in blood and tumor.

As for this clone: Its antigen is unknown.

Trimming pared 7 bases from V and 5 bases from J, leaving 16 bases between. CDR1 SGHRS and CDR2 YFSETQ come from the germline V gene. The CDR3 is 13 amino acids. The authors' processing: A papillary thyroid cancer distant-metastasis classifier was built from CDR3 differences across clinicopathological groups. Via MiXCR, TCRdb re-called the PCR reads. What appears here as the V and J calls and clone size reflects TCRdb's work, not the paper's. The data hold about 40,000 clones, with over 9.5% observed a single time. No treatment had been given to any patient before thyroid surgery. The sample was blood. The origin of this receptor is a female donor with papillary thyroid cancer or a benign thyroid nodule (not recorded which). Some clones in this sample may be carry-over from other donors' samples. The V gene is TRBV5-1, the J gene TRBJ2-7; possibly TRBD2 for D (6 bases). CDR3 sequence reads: CASRDSQAHEQYF. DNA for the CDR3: TGCGCCAGCCGGGACTCCCAAGCCCACGAGCAGTACTTC.